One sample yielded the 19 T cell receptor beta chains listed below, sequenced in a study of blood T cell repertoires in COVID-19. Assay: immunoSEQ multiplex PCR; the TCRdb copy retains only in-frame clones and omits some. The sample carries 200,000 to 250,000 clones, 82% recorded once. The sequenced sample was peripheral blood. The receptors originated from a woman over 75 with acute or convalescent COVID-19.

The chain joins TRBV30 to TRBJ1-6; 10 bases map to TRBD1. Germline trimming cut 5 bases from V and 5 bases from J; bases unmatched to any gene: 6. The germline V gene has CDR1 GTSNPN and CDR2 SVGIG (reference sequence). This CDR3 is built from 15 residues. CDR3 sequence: CAWHGTGVNNSPLHF. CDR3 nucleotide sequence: TGTGCCTGGCATGGGACAGGGGTCAATAATTCACCCCTCCACTTT.

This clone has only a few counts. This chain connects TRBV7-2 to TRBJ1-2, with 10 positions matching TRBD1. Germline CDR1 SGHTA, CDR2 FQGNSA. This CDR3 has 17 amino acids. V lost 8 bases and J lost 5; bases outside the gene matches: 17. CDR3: CASPSREGGQGPYGYTF. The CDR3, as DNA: TGTGCCAGCCCCTCACGGGAAGGGGGACAGGGGCCGTATGGCTACACCTTC.

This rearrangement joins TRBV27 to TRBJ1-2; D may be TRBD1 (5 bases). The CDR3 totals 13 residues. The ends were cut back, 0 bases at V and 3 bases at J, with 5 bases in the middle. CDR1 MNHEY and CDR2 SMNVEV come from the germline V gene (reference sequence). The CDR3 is CASSLSGDYGYTF. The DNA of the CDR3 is TGTGCCAGCAGTTTATCAGGGGACTATGGCTACACCTTC.

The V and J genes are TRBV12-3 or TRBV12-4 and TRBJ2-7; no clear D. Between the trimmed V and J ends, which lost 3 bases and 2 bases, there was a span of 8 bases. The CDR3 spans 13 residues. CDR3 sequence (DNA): TGTGCCAGCAGTTTCGGAGTTACCTACGAGCAGTACTTC. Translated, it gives CASSFGVTYEQYF.

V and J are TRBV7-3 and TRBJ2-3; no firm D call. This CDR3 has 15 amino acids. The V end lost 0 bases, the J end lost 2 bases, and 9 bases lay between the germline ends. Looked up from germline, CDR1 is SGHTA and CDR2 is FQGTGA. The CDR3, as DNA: TGTGCCAGCAGCTTAACGAGATTGAACACAGATACGCAGTATTTT. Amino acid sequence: CASSLTRLNTDTQYF.

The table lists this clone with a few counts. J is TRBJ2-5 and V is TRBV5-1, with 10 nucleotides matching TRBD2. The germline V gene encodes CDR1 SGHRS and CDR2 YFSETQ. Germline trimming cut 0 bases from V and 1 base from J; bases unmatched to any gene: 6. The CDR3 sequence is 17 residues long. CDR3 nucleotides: TGCGCCAGCAGCTTGGCCCCAGCGGGGGGGGGCCAAGAGACCCAGTACTTC. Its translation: CASSLAPAGGGQETQYF.

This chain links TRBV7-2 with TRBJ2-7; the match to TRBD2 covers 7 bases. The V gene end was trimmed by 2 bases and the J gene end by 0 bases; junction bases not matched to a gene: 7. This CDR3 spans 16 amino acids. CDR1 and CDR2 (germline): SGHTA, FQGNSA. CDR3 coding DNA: TGTGCCAGCAGCTTAAGTCTAGCGGCAATCTCCTACGAGCAGTACTTC. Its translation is CASSLSLAAISYEQYF. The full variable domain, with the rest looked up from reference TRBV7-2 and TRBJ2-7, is GAGVSQSPSNKVTEKGKDVELRCDPISGHTALYWYRQSLGQGLEFLIYFQGNSAPDKSGLPSDRFSAERTGGSVSTLTIQRTQQEDSAVYLCASSLSLAAISYEQYFGPGTRLTVT.

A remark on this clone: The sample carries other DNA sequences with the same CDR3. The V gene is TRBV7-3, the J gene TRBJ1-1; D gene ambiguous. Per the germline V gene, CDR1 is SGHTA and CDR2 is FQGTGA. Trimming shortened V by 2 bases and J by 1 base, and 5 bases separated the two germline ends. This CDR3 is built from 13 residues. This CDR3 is CASSLGANTEAFF. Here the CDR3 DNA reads TGTGCCAGCAGCTTAGGAGCGAACACTGAAGCTTTCTTT.

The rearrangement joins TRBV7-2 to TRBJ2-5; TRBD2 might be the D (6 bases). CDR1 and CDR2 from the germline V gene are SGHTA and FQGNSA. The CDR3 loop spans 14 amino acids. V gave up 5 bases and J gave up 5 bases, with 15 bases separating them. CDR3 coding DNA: TGTGCCAGCAGCAGGGACCGCGCGGGGGAGACCCAGTACTTC. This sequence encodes CASSRDRAGETQYF.

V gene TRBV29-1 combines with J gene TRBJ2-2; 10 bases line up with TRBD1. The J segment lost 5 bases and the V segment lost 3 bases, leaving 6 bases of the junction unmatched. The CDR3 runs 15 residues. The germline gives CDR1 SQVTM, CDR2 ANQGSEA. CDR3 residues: CSVERQGAETGELFF. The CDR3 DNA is TGCAGCGTTGAGCGACAGGGGGCAGAAACCGGGGAGCTGTTTTTT.

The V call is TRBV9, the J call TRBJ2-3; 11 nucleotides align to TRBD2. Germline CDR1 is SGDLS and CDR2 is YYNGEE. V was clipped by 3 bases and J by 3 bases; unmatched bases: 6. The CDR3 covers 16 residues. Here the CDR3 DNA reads TGTGCCAGCAGCGCGGAACTAGCGGGGGTAACAGATACGCAGTATTTT. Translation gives CASSAELAGVTDTQYF.

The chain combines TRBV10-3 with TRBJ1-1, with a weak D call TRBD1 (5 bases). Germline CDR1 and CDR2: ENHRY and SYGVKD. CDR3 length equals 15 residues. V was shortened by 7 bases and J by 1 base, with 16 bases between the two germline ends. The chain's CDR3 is CAINTAGQANTEAFF. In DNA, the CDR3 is TGTGCCATCAATACGGCGGGGCAGGCGAACACTGAAGCTTTCTTT.

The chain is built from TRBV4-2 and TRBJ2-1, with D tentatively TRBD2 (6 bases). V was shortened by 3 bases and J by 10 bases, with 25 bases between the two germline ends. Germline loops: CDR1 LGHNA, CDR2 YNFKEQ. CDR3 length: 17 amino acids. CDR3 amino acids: CASSQHPTRAPGGEQFF. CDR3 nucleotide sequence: TGTGCCAGCAGCCAGCACCCTACTAGGGCCCCTGGGGGGGAGCAGTTCTTC.

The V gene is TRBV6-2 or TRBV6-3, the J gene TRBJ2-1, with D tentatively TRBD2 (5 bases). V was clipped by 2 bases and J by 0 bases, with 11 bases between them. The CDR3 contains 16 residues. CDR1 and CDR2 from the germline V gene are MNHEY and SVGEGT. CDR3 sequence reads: CASSYATTSSYNEQFF. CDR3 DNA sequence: TGTGCCAGCAGTTACGCGACTACGAGCTCCTACAATGAGCAGTTCTTC.

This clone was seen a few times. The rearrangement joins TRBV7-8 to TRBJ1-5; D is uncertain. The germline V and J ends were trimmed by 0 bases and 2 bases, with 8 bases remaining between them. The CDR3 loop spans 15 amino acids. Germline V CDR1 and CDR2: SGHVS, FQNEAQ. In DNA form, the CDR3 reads TGTGCCAGCAGCTTAGCGTGGTCGGGCAATCAGCCCCAGCATTTT. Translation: CASSLAWSGNQPQHF.

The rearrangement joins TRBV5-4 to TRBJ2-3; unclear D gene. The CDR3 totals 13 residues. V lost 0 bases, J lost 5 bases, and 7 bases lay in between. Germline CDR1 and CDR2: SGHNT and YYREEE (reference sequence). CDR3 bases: TGTGCCAGCAGCTTGGTCGGTGAAGATACGCAGTATTTT. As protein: CASSLVGEDTQYF.

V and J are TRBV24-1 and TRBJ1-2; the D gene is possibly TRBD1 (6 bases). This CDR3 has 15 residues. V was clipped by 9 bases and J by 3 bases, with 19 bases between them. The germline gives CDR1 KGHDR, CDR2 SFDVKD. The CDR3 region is CATSSAGEGDYGYTF. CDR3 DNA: TGTGCCACCTCCTCCGCAGGGGAGGGTGACTATGGCTACACCTTC.

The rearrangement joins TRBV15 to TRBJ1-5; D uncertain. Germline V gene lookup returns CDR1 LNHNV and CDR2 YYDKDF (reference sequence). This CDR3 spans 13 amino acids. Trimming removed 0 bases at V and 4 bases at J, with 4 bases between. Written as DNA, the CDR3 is TGTGCCACCAGCAGAGACCTAAATCAGCCCCAGCATTTT. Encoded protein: CATSRDLNQPQHF. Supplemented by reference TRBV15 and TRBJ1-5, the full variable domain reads DAMVIQNPRYQVTQFGKPVTLSCSQTLNHNVMYWYQQKSSQAPKLLFHYYDKDFNNEADTPDNFQSRRPNTSFCFLDIRSPGLGDTAMYLCATSRDLNQPQHFGDGTRLSIL.

CDR3 in amino acids: CASTIQGANTEAFF. The CDR3 DNA sequence: TGTGCCAGCACCATACAGGGGGCGAACACTGAAGCTTTCTTT. The chain employs TRBV6-5 and TRBJ1-1, with 9 nucleotides matching TRBD1. Looked up from germline, CDR1 is MNHEY and CDR2 is SVGAGI. The junction had 4 bases not matched to a gene; V was cut back by 7 bases and J by 1 base. The length of the CDR3 is 14 residues.